These 7 T cell receptor beta chains were sequenced from one sample in a study of blood T cells in healthy people across ages. It was with a sample-barcoded 5' primer and a J-beta primer mix that a second PCR of about 6 to 12 cycles was run. TCRdb re-called the 5' RACE reads with MiXCR, one entry per CDR3 protein. The table includes about 1.4 million distinct CDR3 sequences, almost 60% detected once. The sequencing sample was made of blood. Receptors originate from a man younger than 35 in good health.

In this sample, this clonotype turned up a few times. The chain couples TRBV4-1 to TRBJ1-1; D unclear. Trimming cost V 3 bases and J 1 base, with 6 bases left between them. Per the germline V gene, CDR1 is MGHRA and CDR2 is YSYEKL. The CDR3 loop spans 13 amino acids. Here the CDR3 reads CASSHGTNTEAFF. Written as DNA, the CDR3 is TGCGCCAGCAGCCATGGCACGAACACTGAAGCTTTCTTT.

The rearrangement joins TRBV20-1 to TRBJ2-4; D unresolved. The DNA end is more similar to TRBJ2-7, so the J call may be wrong. Germline loops: CDR1 DFQATT, CDR2 SNEGSKA (reference sequence). The CDR3 is 12 amino acids. CDR3 in DNA: TGCAGTGCTAGGCGGTCAAACTACGAGCAGTACTTC. This translates into CSARRSNYEQYF.

The chain employs TRBV27 and TRBJ2-4; the match to TRBD2 covers 8 bases. TRBJ2-7 explains the end of the DNA better; the J call may be wrong. The CDR3 spans 14 residues. Looked up from germline, CDR1 is MNHEY and CDR2 is SMNVEV (reference sequence). As DNA, the CDR3 is TGTGCCAGCAGCCGCGCTAGCGGGTTCAGCGAGCAGTACTTC. This sequence encodes CASSRASGFSEQYF.

The chain is built from TRBV12-3 or TRBV12-4 and TRBJ2-1; no clear D. Trimming pared 6 bases from V and 8 bases from J, leaving 11 bases between. This CDR3 region has 12 residues. The CDR3 sequence: CASRPMGDEQFF. As DNA, the CDR3 is TGTGCCAGCAGGCCGATGGGCGATGAGCAGTTCTTC.

The CDR3 DNA reads as TGTGCCATCAGTGACAGCCACTATCAGCCCCAGCATTTT. Translation gives CAISDSHYQPQHF. This chain links TRBV10-3 with TRBJ1-5; D gene uncertain. Trimming left V 3 bases short and J 5 bases short, with 8 bases between. This CDR3 region has 13 residues. The V gene's germline CDR1 is ENHRY and CDR2 SYGVKD.

The V and J genes are TRBV20-1 and TRBJ2-3; D uncertain. V shed 4 bases and J shed 2 bases, with 7 bases lying between them. Germline-derived CDR1 and CDR2 are DFQATT and SNEGSKA (reference sequence). This CDR3 comprises 12 residues. CDR3 region: CSATPITDTQYF. DNA of the CDR3: TGCAGTGCTACTCCGATCACAGATACGCAGTATTTT.

V and J are TRBV14 and TRBJ1-2; D ambiguous. Germline CDR1 SGHDN, CDR2 FVKESK. V was pared by 3 bases and J by 3 bases, with 14 bases between. The CDR3 length is 15 residues. CDR3 protein: CASSHPLTGDYGYTF. The CDR3 DNA is TGTGCCAGCAGCCATCCACTGACGGGTGACTATGGCTACACCTTC.